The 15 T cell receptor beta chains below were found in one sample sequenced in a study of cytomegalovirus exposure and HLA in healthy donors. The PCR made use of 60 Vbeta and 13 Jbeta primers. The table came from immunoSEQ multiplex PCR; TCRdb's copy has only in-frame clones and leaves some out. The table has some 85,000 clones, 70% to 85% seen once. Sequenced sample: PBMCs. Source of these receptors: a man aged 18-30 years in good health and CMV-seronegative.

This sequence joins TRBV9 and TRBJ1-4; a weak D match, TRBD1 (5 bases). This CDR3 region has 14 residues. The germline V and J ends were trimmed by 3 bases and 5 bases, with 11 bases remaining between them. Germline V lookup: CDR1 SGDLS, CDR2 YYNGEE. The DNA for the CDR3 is TGTGCCAGCAGCGGCGTGGGGCCGAATGAAAAACTGTTTTTT. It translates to CASSGVGPNEKLFF.

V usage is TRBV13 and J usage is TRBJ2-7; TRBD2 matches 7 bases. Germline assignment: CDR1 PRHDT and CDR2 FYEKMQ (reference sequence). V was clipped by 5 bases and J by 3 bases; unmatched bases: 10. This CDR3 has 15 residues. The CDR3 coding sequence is TGTGCCAGCAGCAACTATCGCGGGAGCCGCTACGAGCAGTACTTC. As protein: CASSNYRGSRYEQYF.

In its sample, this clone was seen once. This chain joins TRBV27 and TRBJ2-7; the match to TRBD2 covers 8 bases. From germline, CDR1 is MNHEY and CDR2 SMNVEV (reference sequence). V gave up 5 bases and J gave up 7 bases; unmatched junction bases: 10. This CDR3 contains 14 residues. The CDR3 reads CASSPFGRAEEQYF. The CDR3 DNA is TGTGCCAGCAGTCCATTCGGGAGGGCGGAAGAGCAGTACTTC.

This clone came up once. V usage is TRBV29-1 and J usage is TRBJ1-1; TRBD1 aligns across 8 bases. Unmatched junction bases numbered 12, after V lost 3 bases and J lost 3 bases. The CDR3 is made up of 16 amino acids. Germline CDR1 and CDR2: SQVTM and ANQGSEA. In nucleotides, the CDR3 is TGCAGCGTTGATTCAGGGGGCGCCCACGGGGACACTGAAGCTTTCTTT. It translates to CSVDSGGAHGDTEAFF.

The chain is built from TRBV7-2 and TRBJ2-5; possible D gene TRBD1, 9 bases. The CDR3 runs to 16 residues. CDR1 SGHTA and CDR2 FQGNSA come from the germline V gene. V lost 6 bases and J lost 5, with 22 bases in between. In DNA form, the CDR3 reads TGTGCCAGCAGACGGGAGGGGACAGGGTTTTCGGAGACCCAGTACTTC. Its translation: CASRREGTGFSETQYF. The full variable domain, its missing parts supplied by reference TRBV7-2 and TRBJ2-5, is GAGVSQSPSNKVTEKGKDVELRCDPISGHTALYWYRQSLGQGLEFLIYFQGNSAPDKSGLPSDRFSAERTGGSVSTLTIQRTQQEDSAVYLCASRREGTGFSETQYFGPGTRLLVL.

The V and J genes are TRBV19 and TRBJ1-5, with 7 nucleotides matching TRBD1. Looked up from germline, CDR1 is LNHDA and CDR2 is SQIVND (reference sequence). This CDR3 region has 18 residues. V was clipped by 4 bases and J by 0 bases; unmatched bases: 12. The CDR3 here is CASSSPIRGRGSNQPQHF. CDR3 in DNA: TGTGCCAGTAGTAGTCCGATCAGGGGGAGAGGTAGCAATCAGCCCCAGCATTTT. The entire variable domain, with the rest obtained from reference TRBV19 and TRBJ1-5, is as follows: DGGITQSPKYLFRKEGQNVTLSCEQNLNHDAMYWYRQDPGQGLRLIYYSQIVNDFQKGDIAEGYSVSREKKESFPLTVTSAQKNPTAFYLCASSSPIRGRGSNQPQHFGDGTRLSIL.

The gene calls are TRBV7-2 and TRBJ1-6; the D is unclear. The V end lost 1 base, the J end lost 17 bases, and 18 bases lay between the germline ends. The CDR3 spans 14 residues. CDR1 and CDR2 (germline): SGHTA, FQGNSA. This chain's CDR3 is CASSLGPGGQQVHF. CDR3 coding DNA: TGTGCCAGCAGCTTAGGACCCGGAGGCCAGCAAGTCCACTTT.

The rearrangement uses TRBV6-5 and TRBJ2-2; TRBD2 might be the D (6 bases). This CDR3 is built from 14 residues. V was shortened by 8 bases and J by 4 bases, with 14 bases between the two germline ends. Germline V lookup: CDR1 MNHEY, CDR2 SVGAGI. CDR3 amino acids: CASGFWRGTGELFF. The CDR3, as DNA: TGTGCCAGCGGCTTCTGGCGGGGCACCGGGGAGCTGTTTTTT.

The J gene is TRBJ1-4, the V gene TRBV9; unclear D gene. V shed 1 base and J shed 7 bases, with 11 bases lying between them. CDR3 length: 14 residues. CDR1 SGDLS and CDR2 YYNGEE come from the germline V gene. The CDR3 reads CASSVSGSGEKLFF. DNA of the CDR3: TGTGCCAGCAGCGTATCGGGATCCGGTGAAAAACTGTTTTTT.

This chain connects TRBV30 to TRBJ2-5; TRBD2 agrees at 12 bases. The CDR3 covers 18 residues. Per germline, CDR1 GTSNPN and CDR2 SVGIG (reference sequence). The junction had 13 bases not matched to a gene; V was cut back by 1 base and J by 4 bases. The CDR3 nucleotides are TGTGCCTGGAGTGGGGCTAGCGGGAGGGCCGTTGATCGAGAGACCCAGTACTTC. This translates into CAWSGASGRAVDRETQYF.

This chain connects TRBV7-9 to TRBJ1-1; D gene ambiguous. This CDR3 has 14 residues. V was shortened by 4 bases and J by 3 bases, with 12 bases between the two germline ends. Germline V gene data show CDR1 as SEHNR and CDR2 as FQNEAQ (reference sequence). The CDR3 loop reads CASSYAGRDTEAFF. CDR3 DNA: TGTGCCAGCAGCTATGCTGGGAGGGACACTGAAGCTTTCTTT.

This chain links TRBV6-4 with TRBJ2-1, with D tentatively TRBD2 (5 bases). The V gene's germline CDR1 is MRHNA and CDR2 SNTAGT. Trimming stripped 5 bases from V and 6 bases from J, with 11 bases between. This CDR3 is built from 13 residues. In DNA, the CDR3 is TGTGCCAGCAGTACGGACTCCGCCAATGAGCAGTTCTTC. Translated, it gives CASSTDSANEQFF.

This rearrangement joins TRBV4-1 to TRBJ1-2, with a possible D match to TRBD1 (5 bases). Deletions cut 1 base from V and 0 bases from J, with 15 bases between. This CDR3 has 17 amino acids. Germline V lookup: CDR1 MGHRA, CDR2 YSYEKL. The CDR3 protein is CASSQVAGPLTNYGYTF. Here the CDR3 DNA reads TGCGCCAGCAGCCAAGTGGCAGGGCCACTCACTAACTATGGCTACACCTTC.

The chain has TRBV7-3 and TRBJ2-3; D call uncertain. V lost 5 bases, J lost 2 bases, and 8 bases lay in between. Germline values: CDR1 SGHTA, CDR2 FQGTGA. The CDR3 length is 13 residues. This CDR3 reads CASSQSITDTQYF. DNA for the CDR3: TGTGCCAGCAGCCAAAGCATCACAGATACGCAGTATTTT.

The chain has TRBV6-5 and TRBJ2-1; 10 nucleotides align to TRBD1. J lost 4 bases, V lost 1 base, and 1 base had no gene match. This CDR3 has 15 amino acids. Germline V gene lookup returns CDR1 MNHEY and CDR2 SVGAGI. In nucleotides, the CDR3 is TGTGCCAGCAGTTACTTGGGACAGGGGTACAATGAGCAGTTCTTC. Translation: CASSYLGQGYNEQFF.